Each of the 13 T cell receptor beta chains below was sequenced from the same sample in a study of blood T cell repertoires in COVID-19. The protocol was immunoSEQ multiplex PCR, while the TCRdb copy is restricted to in-frame clones and leaves out a portion. The sample includes about 210,000 clones, around nine tenths of them seen just once. The sample comprised peripheral blood. These receptors all come from a man in his sixties who had recovered from COVID-19.

In this sample, this clone turned up once. The chain joins TRBV28 to TRBJ1-6, with D perhaps TRBD1 (6 bases). CDR3 length equals 12 residues. Between the trimmed V and J ends, which lost 10 bases and 9 bases, there was a span of 13 bases. In germline, CDR1 is MDHEN, CDR2 SYDVKM. CDR3 sequence reads: CATGQTSSPLHF. The DNA of the CDR3 is TGTGCCACGGGACAAACTAGTTCACCCCTCCACTTT.

The rearrangement joins TRBV28 to TRBJ2-2; weak D call: TRBD1 (5 bases). Germline V CDR1 and CDR2: MDHEN, SYDVKM. Trimming removed 5 bases at V and 7 bases at J, with 17 bases between. This CDR3 has 15 residues. The CDR3, as DNA: TGTGCCAGCAGTCCACCCGGGCCACAGGTCGGGGAGCTGTTTTTT. Encoded protein: CASSPPGPQVGELFF.

The V gene is TRBV18, the J gene TRBJ2-2; 7 bases line up with TRBD1. The junction had 11 bases not matched to a gene; V was cut back by 8 bases and J by 5 bases. The CDR3 spans 15 residues. Per the germline V gene, CDR1 is KGHSH and CDR2 is LQKENI. CDR3 DNA: TGTGCCAGCCCTGGCAGGGACAGAGGGACCGGGGAGCTGTTTTTT. It specifies CASPGRDRGTGELFF.

The chain couples TRBV6-5 to TRBJ1-1; TRBD1 aligns across 7 bases. The CDR3 totals 14 residues. In germline, CDR1 is MNHEY, CDR2 SVGAGI. Trimming at V came to 10 bases and at J to 3 bases, leaving 11 bases not matched to a gene. The CDR3 sequence is CATLRGQKDTEAFF. Written as DNA, the CDR3 is TGTGCCACCTTAAGGGGGCAAAAAGACACTGAAGCTTTCTTT.

V and J are TRBV28 and TRBJ2-5, with D possibly being TRBD1 (6 bases). Germline CDR1 reads MDHEN; CDR2 reads SYDVKM. V was shortened by 6 bases and J by 4 bases, with 21 bases between the two germline ends. This CDR3 region has 16 residues. The DNA of the CDR3 is TGTGCCAGCAGCTCTCCCTCCGAGGTGGGGGCAGAGACCCAGTACTTC. Translating it yields CASSSPSEVGAETQYF.

The chain has TRBV11-2 and TRBJ2-5; D unclear. Trimming cost V 2 bases and J 4 bases, with 11 bases left between them. CDR3 length: 14 amino acids. The germline V gene has CDR1 SGHAT and CDR2 FQNNGV. CDR3 nucleotides: TGTGCCAGCAGCTTACAGGTTTCCAGAGAGACCCAGTACTTC. Its translation is CASSLQVSRETQYF. Complete variable domain (other parts from reference TRBV11-2 and TRBJ2-5): EAGVAQSPRYKIIEKRQSVAFWCNPISGHATLYWYQQILGQGPKLLIQFQNNGVVDDSQLPKDRFSAERLKGVDSTLKIQPAKLEDSAVYLCASSLQVSRETQYFGPGTRLLVL.

The rearrangement joins TRBV7-3 to TRBJ2-1; 7 bases fit TRBD2. The germline V gene has CDR1 SGHTA and CDR2 FQGTGA. Germline trimming cut 5 bases from V and 4 bases from J; bases unmatched to any gene: 14. This CDR3 is 17 amino acids long. CDR3: CASSRLPPGTTYNEQFF. Written as DNA, the CDR3 is TGTGCCAGCAGCCGCTTACCTCCGGGGACTACTTACAATGAGCAGTTCTTC.

The V gene is TRBV15, the J gene TRBJ1-1; 8 nucleotides align to TRBD1. CDR1 LNHNV and CDR2 YYDKDF come from the germline V gene (reference sequence). The CDR3 contains 13 residues. The junction had 4 bases not matched to a gene; V was cut back by 8 bases and J by 2 bases. CDR3 sequence reads: CATAGQGNTEAFF. In DNA form, the CDR3 reads TGTGCCACCGCCGGACAGGGCAACACTGAAGCTTTCTTT.

This rearrangement joins TRBV28 to TRBJ1-3, with TRBD1 matching 7 bases. Germline values: CDR1 MDHEN, CDR2 SYDVKM. The J segment lost 4 bases and the V segment lost 8 bases, leaving 14 bases of the junction unmatched. The CDR3 extends over 16 amino acids. The CDR3: CASGGPDRARGNTIYF. The DNA of the CDR3 is TGTGCCAGCGGGGGCCCTGACAGGGCGCGAGGAAACACCATATATTTT.

The rearrangement uses TRBV14 and TRBJ2-2; D unresolved. The CDR3 is 15 residues long. Germline V gene sequence: CDR1 SGHDN, CDR2 FVKESK. V was shortened by 1 base and J by 0 bases, with 6 bases between the two germline ends. The CDR3 coding sequence is TGTGCCAGCAGCCAAGGGGCAACGAACACCGGGGAGCTGTTTTTT. This codes for CASSQGATNTGELFF.

This clone was counted a single time. The chain carries TRBV24-1 and TRBJ2-6; no clear D gene. Between the trimmed V and J ends, which lost 9 bases and 0 bases, there was a span of 11 bases. The germline CDR1 and CDR2 sequences are KGHDR and SFDVKD. The CDR3 spans 15 residues. CDR3 sequence reads: CATAVIHSGANVLTF. The CDR3 DNA is TGTGCCACCGCGGTTATCCACTCTGGGGCCAACGTCCTGACTTTC.

The chain couples TRBV28 to TRBJ1-2, with a tentative D call TRBD1 (6 bases). The CDR3 is 12 amino acids. Germline-derived CDR1 and CDR2 are MDHEN and SYDVKM. The V end was cut by 6 bases, the J end by 5 bases, with 10 bases between. This chain's CDR3 is CASRAGAYGYTF. The CDR3 DNA is TGTGCCAGCAGGGCAGGGGCATATGGCTACACCTTC.

This clone was observed at least ten times. This chain joins TRBV9 and TRBJ1-4, with TRBD1 matching 7 bases. V lost 4 bases and J lost 8; bases outside the gene matches: 11. The CDR3 is 15 residues long. Germline V gene sequence: CDR1 SGDLS, CDR2 YYNGEE. The CDR3 DNA follows: TGTGCCAGCAGCCCCTCGACAGGGAATGGAGAAAAACTGTTTTTT. Translating gives CASSPSTGNGEKLFF.